This TCR beta chain was found in a study of blood T cells in healthy people across ages. Whole-study results and caveats: Among long-lived donors, naive CD4+ cells were more numerous and diversity higher than in aged donors. Estimates drawn from one million T cells were deemed to understate diversity. As age increased, TCR beta diversity per million T cells fell in a roughly linear fashion.

For the second PCR, which ran for 7 to 11 cycles, a sample-barcoded 5' primer and a J-beta primer mix were used. One entry per CDR3 protein, called by TCRdb with MiXCR from the 5' RACE reads. The table has around 1,100,000 distinct CDR3 sequences, 30% to 40% seen once. Each sample used at least 6 million PBMCs. Remarks on this clonotype: Antigen specificity is unknown.

Germline V gene sequence: CDR1 MDHEN, CDR2 SYDVKM. V was trimmed by 2 bases and J by 7 bases, leaving 12 bases between them. The CDR3 consists of 14 residues. The TCR originated in a man aged 18 to 30 in good health. The sequenced sample consisted of blood. This sequence joins TRBV28 and TRBJ1-5; no firm D call. This CDR3 is CASSLPEGWQPQHF. The CDR3 region has the DNA TGTGCCAGCAGTTTACCAGAGGGCTGGCAGCCCCAGCATTTT.